One T cell receptor (beta chain) is described in this entry. Antigen specificity is unknown. The data are from a study of T cell responses to AZD1222 COVID-19 vaccine. General observations from the study: Variant regions that are unmutated are reportedly the target of nearly half of spike-specific TCRs. Spike-specific TCR breadth and depth went up after people got two AZD1222 doses. Mostly white British, mostly female donors; authors suggested clonal diversity may be underestimated. Baseline seropositivity occurred in only 5 or 6 AZD1222 recipients.

Produced via immunoSEQ multiplex PCR; TCRdb's table is partial and in-frame only. This table has fewer than 150,000 clones, more than 85% appearing once. The starting material was peripheral blood, obtained on day 0 of AZD1222 vaccination. This receptor was taken from an adult in good health.

CDR3 DNA: TGTGCCAGCAGGCTCAGGCGATATAACAATGAGCAGTTCTTC. It encodes CASRLRRYNNEQFF. The V gene is TRBV6-5, the J gene TRBJ2-1; no clear D gene. Germline V gene data show CDR1 as MNHEY and CDR2 as SVGAGI. CDR3 length: 14 amino acids. The V and J ends lost 6 bases and 5 bases respectively, with 14 bases between them.